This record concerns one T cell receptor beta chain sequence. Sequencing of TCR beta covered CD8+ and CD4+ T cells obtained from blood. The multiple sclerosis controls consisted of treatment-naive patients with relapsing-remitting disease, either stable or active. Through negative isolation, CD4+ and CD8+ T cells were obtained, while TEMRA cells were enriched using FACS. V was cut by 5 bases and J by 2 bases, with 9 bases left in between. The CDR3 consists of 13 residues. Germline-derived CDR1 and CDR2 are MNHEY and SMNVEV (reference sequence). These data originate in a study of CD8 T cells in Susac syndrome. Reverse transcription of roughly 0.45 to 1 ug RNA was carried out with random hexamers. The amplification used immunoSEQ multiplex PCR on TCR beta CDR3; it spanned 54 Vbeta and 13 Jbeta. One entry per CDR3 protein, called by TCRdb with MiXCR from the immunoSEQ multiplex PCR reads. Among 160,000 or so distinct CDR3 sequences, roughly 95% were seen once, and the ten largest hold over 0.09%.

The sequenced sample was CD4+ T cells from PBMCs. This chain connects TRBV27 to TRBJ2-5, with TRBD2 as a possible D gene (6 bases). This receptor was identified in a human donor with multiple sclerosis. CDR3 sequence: CASSLLAQETQYF. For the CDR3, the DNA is TGTGCCAGCAGTCTACTAGCACAAGAGACCCAGTACTTC.